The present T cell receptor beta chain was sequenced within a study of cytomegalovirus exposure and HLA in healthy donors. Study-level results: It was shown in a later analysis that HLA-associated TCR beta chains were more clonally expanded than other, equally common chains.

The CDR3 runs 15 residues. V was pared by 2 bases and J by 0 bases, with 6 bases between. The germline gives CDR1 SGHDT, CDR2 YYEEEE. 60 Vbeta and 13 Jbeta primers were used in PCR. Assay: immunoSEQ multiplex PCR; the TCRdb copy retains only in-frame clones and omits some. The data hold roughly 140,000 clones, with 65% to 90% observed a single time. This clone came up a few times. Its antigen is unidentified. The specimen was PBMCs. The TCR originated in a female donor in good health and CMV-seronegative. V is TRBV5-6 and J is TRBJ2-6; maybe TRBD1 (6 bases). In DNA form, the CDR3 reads TGTGCCAGCAGCTTCAGGGGCTCTGGGGCCAACGTCCTGACTTTC. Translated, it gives CASSFRGSGANVLTF.